This T cell receptor beta chain originates from a study of human T cells and chemical hapten exposure. Study context: DPC (0.01%) was patch tested on the upper back and read at 6 days.

The CDR3 has 14 residues. V dropped 4 bases and J dropped 6; count of bases not matched to a gene: 8. CDR1 is LNHDA, CDR2 SQIVND, per germline (reference sequence). This clonotype was counted between two and nine times. TCRdb independently ran MiXCR on the RACE reads; one entry per CDR3 protein. Among 90,000 or so distinct CDR3 sequences listed, 7.5% to 9.5% were seen once. Time point denoted: pre-sensitization, week 0. This sample's treatment: therapeutic diphenylcyclopropenone sensitization with weekly scalp DPC. The chain employs TRBV19 and TRBJ1-1; 7 bases align to TRBD1. The specimen comprised whole blood, sampled in connection with sensitization to the hapten diphenylcyclopropenone (DPC). The source is a man aged 35-49 years with alopecia areata. Some clones in this sample may be carry-over from other donors' samples. The CDR3 DNA follows: TGTGCCAGTAGTACCCAGGGGGATGGTGCTGAAGCTTTCTTT. It specifies CASSTQGDGAEAFF.